This T cell receptor beta chain originates from a study of early T cells in non-severe SARS-CoV-2 infection. The CDR3 runs 16 residues. The germline CDR1 and CDR2 sequences are DFQATT and SNEGSKA (reference sequence). The trim removed 3 bases at V and 6 bases at J, leaving 11 bases unmatched. TCRdb processed the 5' RACE reads anew with MiXCR; each CDR3 protein has one entry. Of tens of thousands of distinct CDR3 sequences listed, approximately 4% are singletons. This clonotype was observed a handful of times. The sequencing sample was made of whole blood. This TCR derives from an adult who was a healthcare worker with PCR-confirmed SARS-CoV-2 infection or an uninfected control (not recorded which). The chain combines TRBV20-1 with TRBJ2-2; 9 positions match TRBD1. The CDR3 DNA sequence: TGCAGTGCTAGGGCTCCGACAGGGGGGGCGGCCGGGGAGCTGTTTTTT. Translated: CSARAPTGGAAGELFF.